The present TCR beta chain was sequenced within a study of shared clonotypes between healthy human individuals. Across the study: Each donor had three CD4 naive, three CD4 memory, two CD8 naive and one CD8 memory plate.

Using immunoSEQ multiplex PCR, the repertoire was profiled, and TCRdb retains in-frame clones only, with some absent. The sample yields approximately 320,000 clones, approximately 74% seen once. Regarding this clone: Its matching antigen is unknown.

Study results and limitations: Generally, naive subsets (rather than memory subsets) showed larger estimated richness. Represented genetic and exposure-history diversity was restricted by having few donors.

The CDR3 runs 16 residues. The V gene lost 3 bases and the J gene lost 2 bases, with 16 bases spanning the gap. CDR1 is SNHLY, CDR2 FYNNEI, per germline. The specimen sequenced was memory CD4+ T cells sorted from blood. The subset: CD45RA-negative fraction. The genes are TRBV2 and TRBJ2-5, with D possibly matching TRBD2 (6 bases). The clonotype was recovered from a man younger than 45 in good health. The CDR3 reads CASSDLLARSQETQYF. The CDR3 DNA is TGTGCCAGCAGTGATCTGCTAGCGCGGAGTCAAGAGACCCAGTACTTC.